This T cell receptor (beta chain) was recorded in a study of CDR3 diversity in severe acne. One entry per CDR3 protein results from TCRdb running MiXCR on the PCR reads. Counted here are tens of thousands of distinct CDR3 sequences, 45% to 55% occurring once; the ten biggest clones make up roughly an eighth. There are 16 residues in the CDR3. CDR1 and CDR2 from the germline V gene are SGHTA and FQGNSA. The J segment lost 4 bases and the V segment lost 5 bases, leaving 7 bases of the junction unmatched. This clonotype was observed at least ten times. The sequencing sample was made of blood. This sequence joins TRBV7-2 and TRBJ2-6, with TRBD2 identical over 8 bases. The TCR sequence derives from a male donor in good health, without acne. CDR3 sequence reads: CASSPAGGLGANVLTF. The CDR3 DNA follows: TGTGCCAGCAGCCCCGCGGGGGGCCTCGGGGCCAACGTCCTGACTTTC.